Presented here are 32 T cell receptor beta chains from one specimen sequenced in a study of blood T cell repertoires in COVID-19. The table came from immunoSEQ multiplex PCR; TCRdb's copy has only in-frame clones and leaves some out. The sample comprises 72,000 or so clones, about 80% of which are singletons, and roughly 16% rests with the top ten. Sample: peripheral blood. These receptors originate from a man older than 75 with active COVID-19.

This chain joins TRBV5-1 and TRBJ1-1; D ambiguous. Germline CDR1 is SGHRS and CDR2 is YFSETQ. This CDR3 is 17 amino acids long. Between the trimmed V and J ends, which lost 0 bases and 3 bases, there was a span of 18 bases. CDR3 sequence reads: CASSLGFGVLRDTEAFF. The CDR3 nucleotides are TGCGCCAGCAGCTTGGGATTCGGGGTCTTAAGGGACACTGAAGCTTTCTTT.

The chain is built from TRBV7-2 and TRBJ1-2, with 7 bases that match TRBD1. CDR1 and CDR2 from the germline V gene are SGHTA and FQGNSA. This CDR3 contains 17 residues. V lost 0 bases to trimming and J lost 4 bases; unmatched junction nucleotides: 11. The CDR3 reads CASSLATQTGLAYGYTF. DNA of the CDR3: TGTGCCAGCAGCTTAGCGACTCAGACAGGGCTCGCCTATGGCTACACCTTC.

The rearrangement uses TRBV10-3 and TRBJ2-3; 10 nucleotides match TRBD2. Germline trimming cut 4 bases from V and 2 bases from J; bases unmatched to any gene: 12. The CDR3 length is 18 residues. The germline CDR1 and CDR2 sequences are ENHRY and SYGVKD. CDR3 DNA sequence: TGTGCCATCAGTGGGTCTAGCGGGAGCCCAATCATCACAGATACGCAGTATTTT. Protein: CAISGSSGSPIITDTQYF.

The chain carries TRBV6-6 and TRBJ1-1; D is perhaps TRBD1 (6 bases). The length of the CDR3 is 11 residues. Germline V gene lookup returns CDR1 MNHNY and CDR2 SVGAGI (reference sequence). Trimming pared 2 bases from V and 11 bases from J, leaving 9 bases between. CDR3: CASSYTGSAFF. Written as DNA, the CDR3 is TGTGCCAGCAGTTACACAGGGTCGGCTTTCTTT.

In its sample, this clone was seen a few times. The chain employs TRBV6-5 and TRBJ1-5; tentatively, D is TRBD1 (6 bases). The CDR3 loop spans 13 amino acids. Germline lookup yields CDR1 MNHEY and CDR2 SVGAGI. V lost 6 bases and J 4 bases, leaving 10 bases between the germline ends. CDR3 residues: CASSGQQNQPQHF. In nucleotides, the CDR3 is TGTGCCAGCAGCGGACAGCAGAATCAGCCCCAGCATTTT.

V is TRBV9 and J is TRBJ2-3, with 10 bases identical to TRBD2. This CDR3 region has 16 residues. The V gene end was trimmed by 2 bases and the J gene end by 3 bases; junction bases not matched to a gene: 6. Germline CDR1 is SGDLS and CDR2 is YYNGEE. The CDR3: CASSVSGGYLTDTQYF. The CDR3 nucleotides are TGTGCCAGCAGCGTTAGCGGGGGGTATCTAACAGATACGCAGTATTTT. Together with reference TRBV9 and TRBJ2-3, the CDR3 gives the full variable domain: DSGVTQTPKHLITATGQRVTLRCSPRSGDLSVYWYQQSLDQGLQFLIQYYNGEERAKGNILERFSAQQFPDLHSELNLSSLELGDSALYFCASSVSGGYLTDTQYFGPGTRLTVL.

CDR3 amino acids: CASSRLAGGSYNEQFF. CDR3 in DNA: TGTGCCAGCAGCCGACTAGCGGGAGGTTCCTACAATGAGCAGTTCTTC. The V gene is TRBV6-2 or TRBV6-3, the J gene TRBJ2-1; 13 nucleotides match TRBD2. The V segment lost 6 bases and the J segment 1 base; nucleotides outside the gene matches: 3. The germline gives CDR1 MNHEY, CDR2 SVGEGT. CDR3 length equals 16 residues.

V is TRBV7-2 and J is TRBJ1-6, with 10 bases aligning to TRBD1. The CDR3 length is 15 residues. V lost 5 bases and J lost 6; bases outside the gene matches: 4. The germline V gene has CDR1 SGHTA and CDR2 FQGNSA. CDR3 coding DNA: TGTGCCAGCAGCCAGGACAGGGGGGGTAATTCACCCCTCCACTTT. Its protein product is CASSQDRGGNSPLHF. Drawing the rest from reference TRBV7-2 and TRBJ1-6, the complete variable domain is GAGVSQSPSNKVTEKGKDVELRCDPISGHTALYWYRQSLGQGLEFLIYFQGNSAPDKSGLPSDRFSAERTGGSVSTLTIQRTQQEDSAVYLCASSQDRGGNSPLHFGNGTRLTVT.

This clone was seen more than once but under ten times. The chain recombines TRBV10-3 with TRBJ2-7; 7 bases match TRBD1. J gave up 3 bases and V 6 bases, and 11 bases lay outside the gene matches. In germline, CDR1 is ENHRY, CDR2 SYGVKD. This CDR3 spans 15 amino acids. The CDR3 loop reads CAISGGQEKNYEQYF. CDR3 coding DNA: TGTGCCATCAGCGGAGGACAGGAAAAAAACTACGAGCAGTACTTC.

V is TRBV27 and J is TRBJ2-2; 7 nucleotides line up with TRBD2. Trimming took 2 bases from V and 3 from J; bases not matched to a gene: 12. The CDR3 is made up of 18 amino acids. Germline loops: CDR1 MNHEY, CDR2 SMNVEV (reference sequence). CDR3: CASSLPPRGGRYTGELFF. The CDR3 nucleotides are TGTGCCAGCAGTTTACCTCCCAGAGGCGGGAGATACACCGGGGAGCTGTTTTTT.

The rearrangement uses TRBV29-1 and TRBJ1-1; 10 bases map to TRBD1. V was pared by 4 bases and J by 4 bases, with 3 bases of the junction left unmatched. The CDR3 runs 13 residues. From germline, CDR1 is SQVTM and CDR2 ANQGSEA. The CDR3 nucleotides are TGCAGCGTTGCTTGGACAGGGGGCACTGAAGCTTTCTTT. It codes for CSVAWTGGTEAFF.

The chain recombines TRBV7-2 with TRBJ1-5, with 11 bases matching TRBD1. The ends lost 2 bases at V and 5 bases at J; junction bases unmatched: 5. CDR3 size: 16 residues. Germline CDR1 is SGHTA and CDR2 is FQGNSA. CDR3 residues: CASSLSGQGAYQPQHF. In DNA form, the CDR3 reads TGTGCCAGCAGCTTAAGTGGACAGGGGGCGTATCAGCCCCAGCATTTT.

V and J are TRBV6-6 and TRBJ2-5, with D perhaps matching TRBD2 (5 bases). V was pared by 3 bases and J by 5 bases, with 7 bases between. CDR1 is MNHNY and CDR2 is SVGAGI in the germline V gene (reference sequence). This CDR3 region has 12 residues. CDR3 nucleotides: TGTGCCAGCAGTTATAGCGTGGAGACCCAGTACTTC. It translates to CASSYSVETQYF.

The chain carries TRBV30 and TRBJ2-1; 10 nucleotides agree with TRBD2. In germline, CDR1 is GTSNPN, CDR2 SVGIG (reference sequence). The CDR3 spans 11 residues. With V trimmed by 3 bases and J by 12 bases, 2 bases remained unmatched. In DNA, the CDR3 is TGTGCCTGGAGGTTAGCGGGAGGGCAGTTCTTC. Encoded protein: CAWRLAGGQFF.

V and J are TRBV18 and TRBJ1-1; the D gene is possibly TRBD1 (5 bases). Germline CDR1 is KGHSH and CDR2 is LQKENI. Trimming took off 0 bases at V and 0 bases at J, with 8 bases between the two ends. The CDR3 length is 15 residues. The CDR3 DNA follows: TGTGCCAGCTCACCACCGCCAGGGATGAACACTGAAGCTTTCTTT. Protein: CASSPPPGMNTEAFF. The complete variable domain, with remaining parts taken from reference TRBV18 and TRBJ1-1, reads NAGVMQNPRHLVRRRGQEARLRCSPMKGHSHVYWYRQLPEEGLKFMVYLQKENIIDESGMPKERFSAEFPKEGPSILRIQQVVRGDSAAYFCASSPPPGMNTEAFFGQGTRLTVV.

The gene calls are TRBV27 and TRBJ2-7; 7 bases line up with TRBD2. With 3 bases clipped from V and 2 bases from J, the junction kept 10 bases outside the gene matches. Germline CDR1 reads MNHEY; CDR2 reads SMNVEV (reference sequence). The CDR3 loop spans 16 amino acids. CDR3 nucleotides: TGTGCCAGCAGTTTTGTGGCGGGAGTGCTGGCCTACGAGCAGTACTTC. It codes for CASSFVAGVLAYEQYF.

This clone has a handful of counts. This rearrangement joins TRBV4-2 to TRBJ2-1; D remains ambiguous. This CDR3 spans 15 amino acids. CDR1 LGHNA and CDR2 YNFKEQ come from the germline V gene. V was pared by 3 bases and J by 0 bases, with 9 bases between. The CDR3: CASSQSASSYNEQFF. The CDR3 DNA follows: TGTGCCAGCAGCCAGAGCGCTAGCTCCTACAATGAGCAGTTCTTC.

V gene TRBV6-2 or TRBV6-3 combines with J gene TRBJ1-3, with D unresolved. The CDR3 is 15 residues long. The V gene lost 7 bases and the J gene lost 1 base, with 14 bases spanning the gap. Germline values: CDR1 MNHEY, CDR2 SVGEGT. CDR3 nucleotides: TGTGCCAGCACCCCCGAGGATAATTCTGGAAACACCATATATTTT. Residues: CASTPEDNSGNTIYF.

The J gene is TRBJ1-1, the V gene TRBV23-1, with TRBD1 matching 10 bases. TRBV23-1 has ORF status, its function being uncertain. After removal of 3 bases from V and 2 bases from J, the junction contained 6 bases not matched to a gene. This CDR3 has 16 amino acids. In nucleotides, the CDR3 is TGCGCCAGCAGTCACCCCCGACAGGGGGCTAACACTGAAGCTTTCTTT. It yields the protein CASSHPRQGANTEAFF.

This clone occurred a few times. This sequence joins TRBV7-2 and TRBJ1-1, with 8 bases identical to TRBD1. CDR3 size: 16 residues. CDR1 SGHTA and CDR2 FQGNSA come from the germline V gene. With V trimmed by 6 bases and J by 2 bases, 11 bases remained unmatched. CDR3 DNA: TGTGCCAGCAGTCCGTCCCCCGGGACAGGAAACACTGAAGCTTTCTTT. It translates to CASSPSPGTGNTEAFF.

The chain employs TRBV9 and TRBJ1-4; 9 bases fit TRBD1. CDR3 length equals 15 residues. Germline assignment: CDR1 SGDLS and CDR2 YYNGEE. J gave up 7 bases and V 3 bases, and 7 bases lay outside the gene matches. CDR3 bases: TGTGCCAGCAGCGAACAGGGGGCCGGAGTTGAAAAACTGTTTTTT. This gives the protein CASSEQGAGVEKLFF. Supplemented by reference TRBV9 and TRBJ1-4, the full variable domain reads DSGVTQTPKHLITATGQRVTLRCSPRSGDLSVYWYQQSLDQGLQFLIQYYNGEERAKGNILERFSAQQFPDLHSELNLSSLELGDSALYFCASSEQGAGVEKLFFGSGTQLSVL.

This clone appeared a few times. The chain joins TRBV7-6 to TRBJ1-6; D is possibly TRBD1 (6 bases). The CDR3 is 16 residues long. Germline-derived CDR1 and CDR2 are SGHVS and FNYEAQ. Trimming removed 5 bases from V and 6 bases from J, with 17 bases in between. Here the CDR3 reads CASSPLSRGSNSPLHF. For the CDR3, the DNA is TGTGCCAGCAGCCCCCTGAGCAGGGGAAGTAATTCACCCCTCCACTTT.

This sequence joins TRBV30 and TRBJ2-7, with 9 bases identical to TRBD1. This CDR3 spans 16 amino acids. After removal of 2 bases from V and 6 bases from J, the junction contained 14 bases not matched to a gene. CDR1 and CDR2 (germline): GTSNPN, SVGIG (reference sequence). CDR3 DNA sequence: TGTGCCTGGAGTCTTGGTTCGACAGGGGGGTATTTCGAGCAGTACTTC. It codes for CAWSLGSTGGYFEQYF. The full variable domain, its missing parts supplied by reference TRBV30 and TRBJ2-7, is SQTIHQWPATLVQPVGSPLSLECTVEGTSNPNLYWYRQAAGRGLQLLFYSVGIGQISSEVPQNLSASRPQDRQFILSSKKLLLSDSGFYLCAWSLGSTGGYFEQYFGPGTRLTVT.

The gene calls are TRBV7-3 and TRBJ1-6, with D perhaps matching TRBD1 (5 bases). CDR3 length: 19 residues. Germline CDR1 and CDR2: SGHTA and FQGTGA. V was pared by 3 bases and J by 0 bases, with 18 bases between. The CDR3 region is CASSFPHAGPSSYNSPLHF. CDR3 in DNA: TGTGCCAGCAGCTTCCCTCACGCAGGGCCGAGCTCCTATAATTCACCCCTCCACTTT. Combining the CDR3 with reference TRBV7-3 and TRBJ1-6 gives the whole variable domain GAGVSQTPSNKVTEKGKYVELRCDPISGHTALYWYRQSLGQGPEFLIYFQGTGAADDSGLPNDRFFAVRPEGSVSTLKIQRTERGDSAVYLCASSFPHAGPSSYNSPLHFGNGTRLTVT.

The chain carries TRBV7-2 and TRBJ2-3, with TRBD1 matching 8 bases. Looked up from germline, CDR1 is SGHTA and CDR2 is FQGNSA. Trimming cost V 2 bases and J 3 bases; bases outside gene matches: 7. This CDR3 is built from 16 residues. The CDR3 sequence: CASSLQGQGSTDTQYF. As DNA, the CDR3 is TGTGCCAGCAGCTTACAAGGACAGGGTAGTACAGATACGCAGTATTTT.

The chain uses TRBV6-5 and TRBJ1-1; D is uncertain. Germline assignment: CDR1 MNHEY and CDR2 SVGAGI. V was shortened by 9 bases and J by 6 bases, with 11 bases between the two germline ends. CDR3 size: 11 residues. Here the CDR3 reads CASPGLSEAFF. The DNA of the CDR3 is TGTGCCAGTCCCGGACTGTCTGAAGCTTTCTTT.

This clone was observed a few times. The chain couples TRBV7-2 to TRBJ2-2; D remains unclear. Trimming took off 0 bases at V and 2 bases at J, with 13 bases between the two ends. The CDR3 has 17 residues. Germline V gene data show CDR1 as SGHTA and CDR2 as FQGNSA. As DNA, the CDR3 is TGTGCCAGCAGCTTAGCAAGTGTCGGCGGAAACACCGGGGAGCTGTTTTTT. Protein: CASSLASVGGNTGELFF.

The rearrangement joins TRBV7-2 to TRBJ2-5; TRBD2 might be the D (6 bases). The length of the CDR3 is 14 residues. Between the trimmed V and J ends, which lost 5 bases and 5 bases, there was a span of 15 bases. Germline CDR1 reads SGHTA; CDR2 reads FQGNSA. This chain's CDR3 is CASSPPTSRETQYF. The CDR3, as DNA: TGTGCCAGCAGCCCACCAACTAGCCGGGAGACCCAGTACTTC.

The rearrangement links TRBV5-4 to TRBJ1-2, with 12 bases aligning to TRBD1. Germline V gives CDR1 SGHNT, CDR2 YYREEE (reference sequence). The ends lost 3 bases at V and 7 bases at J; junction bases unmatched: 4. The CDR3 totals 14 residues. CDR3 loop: CASSSGQGARGYTF. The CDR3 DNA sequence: TGTGCCAGCAGCTCGGGACAGGGGGCTCGTGGCTACACCTTC. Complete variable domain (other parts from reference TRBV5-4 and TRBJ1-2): ETGVTQSPTHLIKTRGQQVTLRCSSQSGHNTVSWYQQALGQGPQFIFQYYREEENGRGNFPPRFSGLQFPNYSSELNVNALELDDSALYLCASSSGQGARGYTFGSGTRLTVV.

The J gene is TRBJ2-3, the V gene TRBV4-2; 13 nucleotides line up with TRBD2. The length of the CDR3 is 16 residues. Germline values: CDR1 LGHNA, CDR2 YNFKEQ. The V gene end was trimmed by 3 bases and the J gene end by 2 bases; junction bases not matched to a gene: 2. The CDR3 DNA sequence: TGTGCCAGCAGCCAGGGACTAGCGGGGTACACAGATACGCAGTATTTT. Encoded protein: CASSQGLAGYTDTQYF.

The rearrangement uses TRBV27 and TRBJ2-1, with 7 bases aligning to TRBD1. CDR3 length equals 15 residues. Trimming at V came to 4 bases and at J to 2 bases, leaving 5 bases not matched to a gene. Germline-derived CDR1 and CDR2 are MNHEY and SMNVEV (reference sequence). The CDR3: CASSSSTGTYNEQFF. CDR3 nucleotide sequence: TGTGCCAGCAGTTCCTCGACAGGGACCTACAATGAGCAGTTCTTC.

The CDR3: CASSVAGVNTGELFF. The DNA for the CDR3 is TGTGCCAGCAGCGTAGCGGGGGTTAACACCGGGGAGCTGTTTTTT. The chain has TRBV9 and TRBJ2-2; tentatively, D is TRBD2 (6 bases). V lost 0 bases and J 2 bases, leaving 8 bases between the germline ends. Germline V lookup: CDR1 SGDLS, CDR2 YYNGEE. This CDR3 region has 15 residues. Full variable domain (missing parts from reference TRBV9 and TRBJ2-2): DSGVTQTPKHLITATGQRVTLRCSPRSGDLSVYWYQQSLDQGLQFLIQYYNGEERAKGNILERFSAQQFPDLHSELNLSSLELGDSALYFCASSVAGVNTGELFFGEGSRLTVL.